The rows below give T cell receptor beta chains drawn from one sample of a study of cytomegalovirus exposure and HLA in healthy donors. The method was immunoSEQ multiplex PCR; TCRdb's version includes in-frame clones alone and lacks a portion of them. Of about 72,000 clones in the sample, 94% were seen once. Sequenced: PBMCs. Receptors were obtained from a woman aged 18-30 years in good health and CMV-seronegative. Both conserved end residues are part of each CDR3. A D gene is named only where the DNA matches it firmly.

TRBJ2-3	17	TRBV7-2	NA	CASSLVSTGTETDTQYF	TGTGCCAGCAGCTTAGTATCTACGGGGACTGAGACAGATACGCAGTATTTT
TRBJ2-1	14	TRBV30	TRBD1	CAWSRTGGGDEQFF	TGTGCCTGGAGTAGGACAGGGGGCGGAGATGAGCAGTTCTTC
TRBJ1-2	15	TRBV19	TRBD1	CASSPGTAPAYGYTF	TGTGCCAGTAGTCCCGGGACAGCACCAGCCTATGGCTACACCTTC
TRBJ1-2	19	TRBV12-5	NA	CASGLDARTFNFSNYGYTF	TGTGCTAGTGGTTTGGACGCCCGGACTTTCAACTTTTCTAACTATGGCTACACCTTC
TRBJ2-4	13	TRBV4-3	NA	CASSQDRRNIQYF	TGCGCCAGCAGCCAAGATAGGAGGAACATTCAGTACTTC
TRBJ1-5	15	TRBV5-8	TRBD1	CASSRGQGRSQPQHF	TGTGCCAGCAGTCGGGGACAGGGAAGGAGTCAGCCCCAGCATTTT
TRBJ2-1	15	TRBV25-1	TRBD1	CASSEGGTGGNEQFF	TGTGCCAGCAGTGAAGGCGGGACAGGGGGCAATGAGCAGTTCTTC
TRBJ1-1	17	TRBV9	TRBD1	CASSLTVRQGVDTEAFF	TGTGCCAGCAGCTTAACCGTAAGACAGGGGGTAGACACTGAAGCTTTCTTT
TRBJ1-2	13	TRBV5-4	NA	CASSLGQSYGYTF	TGTGCCAGCAGCTTGGGTCAGTCCTATGGCTACACCTTC
TRBJ2-3	13	TRBV10-3	NA	CAISESSPDTQYF	TGTGCCATCAGTGAGTCGAGTCCCGATACGCAGTATTTT
TRBJ1-6	13	TRBV6-1	TRBD1	CASSGDRDSPLHF	TGTGCCAGCAGTGGGGACAGGGACTCACCCCTCCACTTT
TRBJ2-2	20	TRBV28	NA	CASTRIPGGRGYANTGELFF	TGTGCCAGCACTCGGATTCCCGGGGGACGGGGGTACGCGAACACCGGGGAGCTGTTTTTT
TRBJ1-2	12	TRBV6-6	NA	CASSDSGYGYTF	TGTGCCAGCAGTGACTCCGGTTATGGCTACACCTTC